Following are 32 T cell receptor beta chains from one sample sequenced in a study of blood T cell repertoires in COVID-19. The protocol was immunoSEQ multiplex PCR, while the TCRdb copy is restricted to in-frame clones and leaves out a portion. This sample yields 150,000 to 200,000 clones, of which less than 90% are seen a single time; 7.6% belongs to the top ten. Source material: peripheral blood. All receptors derive from a woman in her 70s with COVID-19, enrolled during active disease.

The chain is built from TRBV7-9 and TRBJ2-1; D ambiguous. This CDR3 has 15 residues. Germline-derived CDR1 and CDR2 are SEHNR and FQNEAQ (reference sequence). Between the trimmed V and J ends, which lost 6 bases and 4 bases, there was a span of 16 bases. The CDR3 DNA follows: TGTGCCAGCAGTTCGGGTCTCCTTATGTACAATGAGCAGTTCTTC. Encoded protein: CASSSGLLMYNEQFF.

The rearrangement uses TRBV5-4 and TRBJ2-1, with D uncertain. V gave up 0 bases and J gave up 4 bases, with 8 bases separating them. The CDR3 length is 14 residues. In germline, CDR1 is SGHNT, CDR2 YYREEE (reference sequence). The CDR3 DNA follows: TGTGCCAGCAGCTTGGCAGGCCAATACAATGAGCAGTTCTTC. Translating gives CASSLAGQYNEQFF.

This chain links TRBV5-5 with TRBJ2-1, with 8 positions matching TRBD2. V shed 6 bases and J 6 bases; nucleotides not matched to a gene: 11. The CDR3 sequence is 15 residues long. Germline V gives CDR1 SGHKS, CDR2 YYEKEE (reference sequence). CDR3: CASTLGFSGINEQFF. In DNA form, the CDR3 reads TGTGCCAGCACCCTGGGCTTTAGCGGGATCAATGAGCAGTTCTTC.

The V and J genes are TRBV2 and TRBJ1-6, with 7 positions matching TRBD1. Germline-derived CDR1 and CDR2 are SNHLY and FYNNEI. Unmatched junction bases numbered 5, after V lost 4 bases and J lost 5 bases. This CDR3 is 15 amino acids long. CDR3 sequence: CASSARQGNNSPLHF. CDR3 DNA: TGTGCCAGCAGTGCCCGACAGGGCAATAATTCACCCCTCCACTTT.

This clone has only a few counts. The genes are TRBV20-1 and TRBJ1-2; the D is unclear. Trimming removed 5 bases from V and 7 bases from J, with 11 bases in between. The CDR3 length is 11 residues. CDR1 and CDR2 (germline): DFQATT, SNEGSKA (reference sequence). The CDR3 spells CSASRRSGYTF. The CDR3 bases are TGCAGTGCTTCGCGTAGATCTGGCTACACCTTC.

V usage is TRBV18 and J usage is TRBJ2-3; D may be TRBD2 (6 bases). Germline CDR1 and CDR2: KGHSH and LQKENI. The CDR3 extends over 16 amino acids. V gave up 3 bases and J gave up 6 bases, with 19 bases separating them. DNA for the CDR3: TGTGCCAGCTCACCCCCTAGCGTGGGACGGTGGGATACGCAGTATTTT. It encodes CASSPPSVGRWDTQYF.

The rearrangement joins TRBV18 to TRBJ1-2; D is unresolved. CDR3 size: 14 residues. Germline CDR1 reads KGHSH; CDR2 reads LQKENI. The V and J ends lost 3 bases and 5 bases respectively, with 13 bases between them. The CDR3 bases are TGTGCCAGCTCACCCCTGCCGTGGGCGTATGGCTACACCTTC. Translated: CASSPLPWAYGYTF.

This chain connects TRBV7-8 to TRBJ2-1; possibly TRBD2 for D (5 bases). Germline V gives CDR1 SGHVS, CDR2 FQNEAQ. The CDR3 runs to 14 residues. Trimming removed 2 bases from V and 5 bases from J, with 10 bases in between. CDR3 sequence (DNA): TGTGCCAGCAGCTTATGGACTCTTGACAATGAGCAGTTCTTC. This sequence encodes CASSLWTLDNEQFF.

V and J are TRBV28 and TRBJ1-2, with TRBD1 identical over 8 bases. CDR3 length: 14 amino acids. Trimming removed 7 bases from V and 2 bases from J; junction bases left unmatched: 6. Germline V gives CDR1 MDHEN, CDR2 SYDVKM. CDR3 sequence reads: CASNSGTGNYGYTF. The CDR3 bases are TGTGCCAGCAACTCCGGGACAGGCAACTATGGCTACACCTTC.

The genes are TRBV5-1 and TRBJ2-5, with TRBD1 matching 8 bases. CDR1 SGHRS and CDR2 YFSETQ come from the germline V gene. The junction had 3 bases not matched to a gene; V was cut back by 0 bases and J by 2 bases. This CDR3 has 15 residues. Here the CDR3 DNA reads TGCGCCAGCAGCTTGGGAACAGGGGGGCAAGAGACCCAGTACTTC. It codes for CASSLGTGGQETQYF.

The rearrangement joins TRBV5-1 to TRBJ1-3; 8 nucleotides line up with TRBD1. The CDR3 consists of 15 residues. V trimming: 1 base; J trimming: 3 bases; junction bases outside the gene matches: 3. Germline assignment: CDR1 SGHRS and CDR2 YFSETQ. The CDR3 DNA reads TGCGCCAGCAGCTTGCAGGGGGCAGGTGGAAACACCATATATTTT. Amino acids: CASSLQGAGGNTIYF.

The chain combines TRBV5-1 with TRBJ1-2, with TRBD1 matching over 10 bases. The CDR3 is made up of 16 amino acids. Germline V gene sequence: CDR1 SGHRS, CDR2 YFSETQ. The ends lost 0 bases at V and 4 bases at J; junction bases unmatched: 6. CDR3 nucleotides: TGCGCCAGCAGCTTGGGTTGGACAGGGGGGAGCTATGGCTACACCTTC. It translates to CASSLGWTGGSYGYTF.

CDR3 sequence reads: CASLGTGAITEAFF. The CDR3, as DNA: TGTGCCAGCTTGGGCACAGGGGCGATCACTGAAGCTTTCTTT. The rearrangement joins TRBV18 to TRBJ1-1; 7 bases agree with TRBD1. J lost 4 bases, V lost 7 bases, and 9 bases had no gene match. CDR3 length: 14 residues. The germline gives CDR1 KGHSH, CDR2 LQKENI.

CDR3 protein: CASSGGQGYNQPQHF. The CDR3 region has the DNA TGTGCCAGTAGCGGGGGACAGGGGTACAATCAGCCCCAGCATTTT. This chain uses TRBV19 with TRBJ1-5; the match to TRBD1 covers 10 bases. J lost 3 bases, V lost 6 bases, and 5 bases had no gene match. The CDR3 is 15 amino acids. The germline V gene has CDR1 LNHDA and CDR2 SQIVND (reference sequence). Full variable domain (remainder filled in from reference TRBV19 and TRBJ1-5): DGGITQSPKYLFRKEGQNVTLSCEQNLNHDAMYWYRQDPGQGLRLIYYSQIVNDFQKGDIAEGYSVSREKKESFPLTVTSAQKNPTAFYLCASSGGQGYNQPQHFGDGTRLSIL.

This clone turned up a few times. V usage is TRBV18 and J usage is TRBJ1-6; TRBD1 matches at 10 bases. This CDR3 has 15 amino acids. The V gene's germline CDR1 is KGHSH and CDR2 LQKENI. The junction had 9 bases not matched to a gene; V was cut back by 6 bases and J by 10 bases. DNA for the CDR3: TGTGCCAGCTCCGGACAGGGGGAAGGGATGTCACCCCTCCACTTT. Translation: CASSGQGEGMSPLHF.

The chain recombines TRBV14 with TRBJ2-2, with 11 positions matching TRBD2. The CDR3 sequence is 17 residues long. CDR1 and CDR2 (germline): SGHDN, FVKESK. The V segment lost 5 bases and the J segment 2 bases; nucleotides outside the gene matches: 7. The CDR3 region is CASSSTSGVANTGELFF. As DNA, the CDR3 is TGTGCCAGCAGCTCGACTAGCGGGGTTGCAAACACCGGGGAGCTGTTTTTT.

This clone is judged medium-sized (0.01 to 0.1%). This chain connects TRBV19 to TRBJ2-7; 10 bases line up with TRBD1. From germline, CDR1 is LNHDA and CDR2 SQIVND (reference sequence). V was clipped by 3 bases and J by 6 bases; unmatched bases: 2. The CDR3 has 13 residues. The CDR3 region has the DNA TGTGCCAGTAGTATGGGACAGGGGAGCGAGCAGTACTTC. Translated: CASSMGQGSEQYF.

The chain carries TRBV28 and TRBJ2-7, with 8 nucleotides matching TRBD2. Germline values: CDR1 MDHEN, CDR2 SYDVKM. V gave up 8 bases and J gave up 0 bases; unmatched junction bases: 6. The CDR3 length is 14 residues. The CDR3 sequence is CASGTGGPSYEQYF. The CDR3 region has the DNA TGTGCCAGCGGGACGGGAGGGCCCTCCTACGAGCAGTACTTC.

The V call is TRBV6-2 or TRBV6-3, the J call TRBJ2-3; 9 bases align to TRBD2. The germline CDR1 and CDR2 sequences are MNHEY and SVGEGT. The CDR3 has 14 residues. J lost 3 bases, V lost 6 bases, and 4 bases had no gene match. As DNA, the CDR3 is TGTGCCAGCAGCCTTCTAGCGGGAACAGATACGCAGTATTTT. Residues: CASSLLAGTDTQYF.

This clone was seen more than once but under ten times. This chain connects TRBV6-5 to TRBJ2-7; the match to TRBD2 covers 12 bases. The V gene's germline CDR1 is MNHEY and CDR2 SVGAGI. CDR3 length: 14 residues. Germline trimming cut 7 bases from V and 4 bases from J; bases unmatched to any gene: 5. CDR3 sequence reads: CASIPTSGSYEQYF. The DNA for the CDR3 is TGTGCCAGCATCCCGACTAGCGGGAGTTACGAGCAGTACTTC.

The V gene is TRBV29-1, the J gene TRBJ2-3, with D perhaps matching TRBD2 (6 bases). Germline assignment: CDR1 SQVTM and CDR2 ANQGSEA. This CDR3 is 13 amino acids long. Trimming removed 3 bases at V and 2 bases at J, with 9 bases between. The CDR3 DNA reads as TGCAGCGTTGACGGACTACCCACAGATACGCAGTATTTT. Translation: CSVDGLPTDTQYF.

This rearrangement joins TRBV28 to TRBJ1-3; D perhaps matches TRBD1 (5 bases). The V gene lost 6 bases and the J gene lost 3 bases, with 9 bases spanning the gap. CDR3 length: 13 residues. The germline CDR1 and CDR2 sequences are MDHEN and SYDVKM. The CDR3 coding sequence is TGTGCCAGCAGCGGGGGTATTGGAAACACCATATATTTT. Protein: CASSGGIGNTIYF. The variable domain in full, with the rest retrieved from reference TRBV28 and TRBJ1-3, is DVKVTQSSRYLVKRTGEKVFLECVQDMDHENMFWYRQDPGLGLRLIYFSYDVKMKEKGDIPEGYSVSREKKERFSLILESASTNQTSMYLCASSGGIGNTIYFGEGSWLTVV.

The chain joins TRBV10-3 to TRBJ1-5, with 9 bases fitting TRBD1. J lost 2 bases, V lost 3 bases, and 2 bases had no gene match. Germline CDR1 ENHRY, CDR2 SYGVKD. The CDR3 covers 15 residues. CDR3 nucleotide sequence: TGTGCCATCAGTGACCGGGACAGGGGCAATCAGCCCCAGCATTTT. Translating it yields CAISDRDRGNQPQHF.

The chain links TRBV27 to TRBJ2-6; TRBD1 matches 9 bases. The CDR3 has 16 amino acids. Germline trimming cut 6 bases from V and 2 bases from J; bases unmatched to any gene: 5. Germline V lookup: CDR1 MNHEY, CDR2 SMNVEV (reference sequence). The CDR3 DNA follows: TGTGCCAGCAGCCAACAGGGGGCTGCTGGGGCCAACGTCCTGACTTTC. Protein sequence: CASSQQGAAGANVLTF.

The rearrangement uses TRBV9 and TRBJ1-1; 7 bases agree with TRBD1. The CDR3 covers 12 residues. Germline V gene sequence: CDR1 SGDLS, CDR2 YYNGEE. Trimming at V came to 4 bases and at J to 8 bases, leaving 5 bases not matched to a gene. In DNA, the CDR3 is TGTGCCAGCAGCTCCAGGGGGAGAGAAGCTTTCTTT. It codes for CASSSRGREAFF.

In this sample, this clone turned up once. V gene TRBV19 combines with J gene TRBJ2-7, with D uncertain. Germline CDR1 and CDR2: LNHDA and SQIVND (reference sequence). This CDR3 has 13 amino acids. Trimming removed 4 bases from V and 3 bases from J, with 10 bases in between. CDR3 DNA sequence: TGTGCCAGTAGTAGGGTAGCCAGCTACGAGCAGTACTTC. Translating it yields CASSRVASYEQYF.

This clone showed up many times. The gene calls are TRBV9 and TRBJ2-1; 8 bases agree with TRBD2. The germline V gene has CDR1 SGDLS and CDR2 YYNGEE. The CDR3 loop spans 16 amino acids. V lost 4 bases, J lost 12 bases, and 18 bases stayed unmatched. The CDR3 here is CASSLSGTRWTSGQFF. In DNA form, the CDR3 reads TGTGCCAGCAGCCTTAGCGGGACGAGGTGGACTTCCGGGCAGTTCTTC.

This rearrangement joins TRBV28 to TRBJ2-7; D not certain. This CDR3 spans 14 amino acids. Trimming removed 1 base from V and 3 bases from J, with 10 bases in between. CDR1 and CDR2 from the germline V gene are MDHEN and SYDVKM. CDR3 sequence (DNA): TGTGCCAGCAGTTTATCCCGAGGAGACTACGAGCAGTACTTC. It is translated as CASSLSRGDYEQYF.

This clone occurred a few times. This sequence joins TRBV11-2 and TRBJ1-2; 7 bases are shared with TRBD1. The CDR3 loop spans 16 amino acids. V was clipped by 4 bases and J by 4 bases; unmatched bases: 12. Germline lookup yields CDR1 SGHAT and CDR2 FQNNGV. CDR3 nucleotide sequence: TGTGCCAGCAGCTCCTCGACAGGGACCTATGCCTATGGCTACACCTTC. This sequence encodes CASSSSTGTYAYGYTF.

The gene calls are TRBV19 and TRBJ1-5; no firm D call. This CDR3 comprises 14 residues. Deletions cut 3 bases from V and 2 bases from J, with 8 bases between. The germline V gene encodes CDR1 LNHDA and CDR2 SQIVND (reference sequence). CDR3 residues: CASSILRGNQPQHF. CDR3 DNA: TGTGCCAGTAGTATTCTCCGGGGCAATCAGCCCCAGCATTTT.

This clone was detected once. V usage is TRBV5-4 and J usage is TRBJ1-4, with 9 positions matching TRBD1. Germline-derived CDR1 and CDR2 are SGHNT and YYREEE (reference sequence). The CDR3 length is 16 residues. V shed 3 bases, J shed 3 bases, and the junction held 6 bases outside the gene matches. CDR3 loop: CASSSRQGGPNEKLFF. CDR3 DNA: TGTGCCAGCAGCTCCCGACAGGGGGGACCTAATGAAAAACTGTTTTTT.

The chain links TRBV11-3 to TRBJ1-3; D is possibly TRBD1 (5 bases). V was trimmed by 3 bases and J by 7 bases, leaving 7 bases between them. Germline V lookup: CDR1 SGHNT, CDR2 YENEEA. The CDR3 sequence is 12 residues long. The DNA of the CDR3 is TGTGCCAGCAGCTTTCGGGGGAACACCATATATTTT. It translates to CASSFRGNTIYF.